This T cell receptor (beta chain) was sequenced during a study of T-cell reconstitution after alpha-beta-depleted transplantation in children. This clonotype was picked up a small number of times. Unique molecular identifiers were incorporated when the TCRbeta library was constructed. TCRdb redid the calling of the PCR reads with MiXCR, one entry per CDR3 protein. The sample consists of 250,000 to 300,000 distinct CDR3 sequences, 9.9% of them appearing once. Looked up from germline, CDR1 is MNHEY and CDR2 is SMNVEV (reference sequence). V lost 6 bases and J lost 9; bases outside the gene matches: 12. CDR3 length: 16 amino acids.

The clonotype was recovered from a human donor who donated a stem cell graft to a child with SCID. This sample comprised PBMCs from the stem cell graft donor, obtained from the stem cell graft. The V and J genes are TRBV27 and TRBJ2-1, with 12 positions matching TRBD1. The CDR3 loop is CASSVIPGQGAGEQFF. As DNA, the CDR3 is TGTGCCAGCAGCGTAATACCGGGACAGGGGGCAGGTGAGCAGTTCTTC.